This TCR beta chain appears in the sequencing data of a study of blood T cell repertoires in COVID-19. Study overall: COVID-19 samples collected from the United States, Italy and Spain covered acute and convalescent phases. Sample material is recorded as cDNA or gDNA derived from T cells, B-cell-depleted T cells, or PBMCs.

Germline loops: CDR1 MNHNY, CDR2 SVGAGI (reference sequence). The V and J ends lost 6 bases and 4 bases, in that order; junction bases with no gene match: 8. CDR3 length equals 14 residues. How the authors handled the data: Estimation of nucleated cell counts was performed using reference gene primer amplification. The assay was immunoSEQ multiplex PCR, and TCRdb's table has in-frame clones only and misses some. The V and J calls and the clone size are those of that table, but D and trimming were determined from the DNA. This sample has over 200,000 clones, with about nine tenths found just once. The source is a woman aged 60-70 years with acute or convalescent COVID-19. The genes are TRBV6-6 and TRBJ1-2; 7 bases line up with TRBD1. The sample was peripheral blood. The CDR3 protein is CASSQGGAGYGYTF. The DNA of the CDR3 is TGTGCCAGCAGCCAAGGGGGCGCCGGCTATGGCTACACCTTC.